This record concerns one T cell receptor beta chain sequence. Germline lookup yields CDR1 LNHDA and CDR2 SQIVND (reference sequence). The CDR3 runs 13 residues. V gave up 5 bases and J gave up 14 bases, with 16 bases separating them. The data were taken from a study of cytomegalovirus exposure and HLA in healthy donors. The PCR employed 60 Vbeta primers together with 13 Jbeta primers. Sequencing used immunoSEQ multiplex PCR; TCRdb keeps in-frame clones, though not all of them. The sample consists of under 150,000 clones, about four fifths of them appearing once. The source of this sequence is a middle-aged woman in good health and CMV-seronegative. Sequenced material: PBMCs. The gene calls are TRBV19 and TRBJ1-6; possibly TRBD1 for D (5 bases). Here the CDR3 reads CASSSSGRESLHF. The CDR3 region has the DNA TGTGCCAGTAGTTCCTCGGGCAGGGAATCCCTCCACTTT. Full variable domain (outside the CDR3, taken from reference TRBV19 and TRBJ1-6): DGGITQSPKYLFRKEGQNVTLSCEQNLNHDAMYWYRQDPGQGLRLIYYSQIVNDFQKGDIAEGYSVSREKKESFPLTVTSAQKNPTAFYLCASSSSGRESLHFGNGTRLTVT.